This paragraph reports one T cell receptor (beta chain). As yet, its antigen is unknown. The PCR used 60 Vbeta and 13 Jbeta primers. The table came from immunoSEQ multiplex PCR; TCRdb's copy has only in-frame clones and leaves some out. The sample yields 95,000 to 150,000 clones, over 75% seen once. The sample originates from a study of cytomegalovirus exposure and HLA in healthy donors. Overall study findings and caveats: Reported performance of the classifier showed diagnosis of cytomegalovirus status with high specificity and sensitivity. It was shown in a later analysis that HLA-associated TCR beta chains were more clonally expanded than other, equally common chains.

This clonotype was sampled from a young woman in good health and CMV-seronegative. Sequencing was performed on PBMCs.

The CDR3 bases are TGTGCCACCGCGGGGGAGCTTCGGTACCATGGCTACACCTTC. The encoded protein is CATAGELRYHGYTF. V gene TRBV19 combines with J gene TRBJ1-2; D perhaps matches TRBD1 (5 bases). Germline CDR1 and CDR2: LNHDA and SQIVND (reference sequence). The CDR3 consists of 14 residues. The V gene lost 10 bases and the J gene lost 6 bases, with 21 bases spanning the gap.